This TCR beta chain derives from a study of PD-1 blockade in classical Hodgkin lymphoma. The study, taken as a whole, reports: While CD8+ TCR diversity did not rise significantly by C4D1, CD4+ TCR diversity did. Relative to healthy donors, newly diagnosed patients reportedly had lower baseline TCR diversity, which was reported as lower still in relapsed/refractory patients. Baseline diversity in complete responders resembled that of newly diagnosed patients.

Remarks on this clone: The antigen remains unidentified.

This table comes from immunoSEQ multiplex PCR, and its TCRdb copy is limited to in-frame clones, with some not included. The table shows tens of thousands of clones, with 70% to 80% occurring only once. Relapses following autologous stem cell transplantation were seen in all patients, with brentuximab vedotin exposure varying. Germline CDR1 reads LGHNA; CDR2 reads YNFKEQ. V lost 0 bases and J 1 base, leaving 7 bases between the germline ends. The length of the CDR3 is 16 residues. This chain links TRBV4-2 with TRBJ2-6; no reliable D call. The material sequenced was peripheral blood mononuclear cells (PBMCs), taken at baseline. The source is a human donor with classical Hodgkin lymphoma. The CDR3 DNA sequence: TGTGCCAGCAGCCAAGATACGGGTTCTGGGGCCAACGTCCTGACTTTC. Protein sequence: CASSQDTGSGANVLTF.